This is a list of T cell receptor beta chains from one sample in a study of glioma-infiltrating T cells after dendritic cell vaccination. Generated by immunoSEQ multiplex PCR, the TCRdb table keeps only in-frame clones and is missing some. This sample yields over 55,000 clones, of which about 76% are seen a single time; 7.9% belongs to the top ten. The sequenced sample was blood, obtained before dendritic cell vaccination. The receptors come from a human donor with glioblastoma. Each CDR3 is given with its conserved first and last residue. Each record gives: D gene, V gene, J gene, clone size, CDR3 protein, CDR3 DNA. A D gene is named only where the DNA matches it firmly. Some rows have no size entry. The others give once, few or many, or a class for an expanded clone.

.	TRBV15	TRBJ1-2	.	CATSRDSRGYTF	TGTGCCACCAGCAGAGATTCCAGGGGCTACACCTTC
.	TRBV7-8	TRBJ1-4	.	CASSWSGRENEKLFF	TGTGCCAGCAGCTGGTCTGGACGGGAGAATGAAAAACTGTTTTTT
TRBD1	TRBV30	TRBJ1-1	.	CARTGENTEAFF	TGTGCCAGGACAGGGGAGAACACTGAAGCTTTCTTT
TRBD2	TRBV5-1	TRBJ2-3	few	CASSFWPGGGAEDTQYF	TGCGCCAGCAGCTTTTGGCCCGGCGGGGGGGCCGAAGATACGCAGTATTTT
.	TRBV19	TRBJ1-1	.	CASSMVPGNTEAFF	TGTGCCAGTAGTATGGTTCCGGGGAACACTGAAGCTTTCTTT
TRBD1	TRBV19	TRBJ1-5	.	CASSIGRTGPQHF	TGTGCCAGTAGTATAGGCCGGACAGGGCCCCAGCATTTT
.	TRBV6-1	TRBJ2-7	.	CASSEEGFGRTNLGEQYF	TGTGCCAGCAGTGAAGAGGGTTTCGGCAGGACTAACCTAGGCGAGCAGTACTTC
TRBD2	TRBV7-2	TRBJ2-3	.	CASSQAGGATDTQYF	TGTGCCAGCAGCCAGGCCGGGGGGGCAACAGATACGCAGTATTTT
TRBD2	TRBV6-6	TRBJ2-5	.	CASRPTSGEPQETQYF	TGTGCCAGCAGACCAACTAGCGGGGAGCCACAAGAGACCCAGTACTTC
.	TRBV10-3	TRBJ1-1	.	CAIRVGNTNTEAFF	TGTGCCATCAGAGTCGGGAACACGAACACTGAAGCTTTCTTT
.	TRBV6-5	TRBJ2-7	.	CASSRGSYEQYF	TGTGCCAGCAGTCGGGGCTCCTACGAGCAGTACTTC
TRBD1	TRBV9	TRBJ2-5	.	CASSPADRAEETQYF	TGTGCCAGCAGCCCGGCAGACAGGGCTGAGGAGACCCAGTACTTC
TRBD1	TRBV18	TRBJ1-2	.	CASSPAGQGRFHDGYTF	TGTGCCAGCTCACCTGCAGGACAGGGTCGGTTCCATGATGGCTACACCTTC
.	TRBV9	TRBJ1-1	.	CASSVASSGVTEAFF	TGTGCCAGCAGCGTGGCCTCGTCAGGTGTGACTGAAGCTTTCTTT
TRBD1	TRBV5-6	TRBJ2-7	.	CASSFGTVSSYEQYF	TGTGCCAGCAGCTTCGGGACAGTGAGCTCCTACGAGCAGTACTTC
TRBD1	TRBV9	TRBJ1-1	few	CASSLDGTGNTEAFF	TGTGCCAGCAGCTTAGACGGGACAGGGAACACTGAAGCTTTCTTT
TRBD1	TRBV4-1	TRBJ1-6	few	CASSQESVDRGLNSPLHF	TGCGCCAGCAGCCAAGAATCCGTCGACAGGGGGCTTAATTCACCCCTCCACTTT
.	TRBV6-1	TRBJ1-1	.	CASSTRGAEAFF	TGTGCCAGCAGTACACGGGGGGCTGAAGCTTTCTTT
TRBD1	TRBV7-6	TRBJ2-7	few	CASSHRTGVYEQYF	TGTGCCAGCAGCCACCGGACAGGGGTCTACGAGCAGTACTTC
.	TRBV19	TRBJ1-1	.	CASRQGLHNTEAFF	TGTGCCAGTAGGCAAGGACTGCACAACACTGAAGCTTTCTTT
.	TRBV2	TRBJ1-4	.	CASSESIPGEKLFF	TGTGCCAGCAGTGAATCGATACCGGGTGAAAAACTGTTTTTT
.	TRBV29-1	TRBJ1-1	once	CSASGGLNTEAFF	TGCAGCGCTTCGGGGGGCCTGAACACTGAAGCTTTCTTT
TRBD1	TRBV13	TRBJ1-5	.	CASSKRGQGAGQPQHF	TGTGCCAGCAGCAAGAGGGGACAGGGGGCAGGGCAGCCCCAGCATTTT
.	TRBV5-6	TRBJ2-1	.	CASSLDSNEQFF	TGTGCCAGCAGCTTGGATTCAAATGAGCAGTTCTTC
.	TRBV10-3	TRBJ1-2	.	CAIGSDGYTF	TGTGCCATCGGGAGTGACGGCTACACCTTC
TRBD1	TRBV7-9	TRBJ1-2	.	CASSITGDGYTF	TGTGCCAGCAGCATCACAGGGGATGGCTACACCTTC
TRBD2	TRBV9	TRBJ2-7	.	CASSVAPHTSEDSPYEQYF	TGTGCCAGCAGCGTAGCACCCCATACTAGCGAGGATTCCCCCTACGAGCAGTACTTC
.	TRBV5-5	TRBJ1-6	.	CASSLYSSYNSPLHF	TGTGCCAGCAGCTTGTACAGCTCCTATAATTCACCCCTCCACTTT
TRBD2	TRBV6-4	TRBJ2-3	.	CASSTSGGGTDTQYF	TGTGCCAGCAGTACTAGCGGGGGGGGCACAGATACGCAGTATTTT
TRBD2	TRBV15	TRBJ2-1	.	CATSRGPAGGHNEQFF	TGTGCCACCAGCAGAGGACCGGCGGGGGGACACAATGAGCAGTTCTTC
.	TRBV9	TRBJ1-2	.	CASSESTGYGYTF	TGTGCCAGCAGCGAGAGTACAGGCTATGGCTACACCTTC
TRBD1	TRBV5-1	TRBJ2-2	.	CASSSGTDTGELFF	TGCGCCAGCAGTTCTGGGACAGACACCGGGGAGCTGTTTTTT
.	TRBV19	TRBJ1-5	.	CASSNPRTAISNQPQHF	TGTGCCAGTAGTAACCCTCGGACAGCGATTAGCAATCAGCCCCAGCATTTT
TRBD1	TRBV25-1	TRBJ2-1	once	CASSEHTGVADEQFF	TGTGCCAGCAGTGAGCACACAGGGGTGGCAGATGAGCAGTTCTTC
.	TRBV4-1	TRBJ2-5	.	CASSQEGSSETQYF	TGCGCCAGCAGCCAAGAGGGGAGTTCGGAGACCCAGTACTTC
.	TRBV7-3	TRBJ2-3	few	CASSLGQFSTDTQYF	TGTGCCAGCAGCTTAGGTCAGTTTAGCACAGATACGCAGTATTTT
.	TRBV5-1	TRBJ2-7	.	CASRIGRGAFDEQYF	TGCGCCAGCAGAATTGGGAGAGGCGCTTTCGACGAGCAGTACTTC
.	TRBV2	TRBJ2-7	.	CASYVGIGGSHGLAAYEQYF	TGTGCCAGCTACGTTGGGATCGGAGGTTCGCACGGGTTGGCAGCCTACGAGCAGTACTTC
TRBD1	TRBV5-4	TRBJ1-4	.	CASSNRGTNEKLFF	TGTGCCAGCAGTAACAGGGGAACTAATGAAAAACTGTTTTTT